This T cell receptor beta chain came from a study of T-cell reconstitution after alpha-beta-depleted transplantation in children. This clonotype was counted only a few times. The CDR3 totals 13 residues. CDR1 is MNHEY and CDR2 is SMNVEV in the germline V gene (reference sequence). V was cut by 1 base and J by 8 bases, with 6 bases left in between. Preparation of the TCRbeta library was carried out with unique molecular identifiers. One entry per CDR3 protein, called by TCRdb with MiXCR from the PCR reads. The table includes roughly 340,000 distinct CDR3 sequences, roughly 17% detected once. Source: PBMCs, mostly from graft donor cells, taken 360 days after TCRalphabeta/CD19-depleted stem cell transplant. The chain is built from TRBV27 and TRBJ1-6; D is unclear. The source of this sequence is a male patient aged 2-10 years who had a stem cell transplant for acute lymphoblastic leukemia, so the T cells may come from the graft donor. The CDR3 DNA follows: TGTGCCAGCAGTTTATGGACCTATTCACCCCTCCACTTT. The encoded protein is CASSLWTYSPLHF.